This T cell receptor (beta chain) was recovered during a study of technical replicates of blood from a handful of donors. Libraries were prepared by immunoSEQ multiplex PCR; TCRdb keeps only in-frame clonotypes and omits some of them. The sample holds about 83,000 clones, approximately 96% seen once. The TCR was taken from a human donor in good health. Sample: T cells isolated from PBMCs.

The CDR3: CASSKAGTGVLNTEAFF. In DNA form, the CDR3 reads TGTGCCAGCAGCAAAGCGGGGACAGGGGTACTGAACACTGAAGCTTTCTTT. The rearrangement links TRBV21-1 to TRBJ1-1; TRBD1, as called in the table, went unchecked against the DNA. TRBV21-1 is reported as a pseudogene. The CDR3 totals 17 residues.